The 5 T cell receptor beta chains below were found in one sample sequenced in a study of beta chain features in type 1 diabetes. Overall study findings and caveats: Moderate but significant shortening of TCRB CDR3s was recorded in all four CD4+ subsets from Type 1 diabetes patients.

The antigens of these receptors remain unknown. All of the isolated RNA was reverse transcribed, so expressed TCRB transcripts were sequenced. The repertoire was sequenced with immunoSEQ multiplex PCR; TCRdb's copy has only in-frame clones and lacks some. The table includes about 170,000 clones, almost 8% detected once. The material sequenced was central memory CD4+ T cells from blood. The receptors were gathered from a man between 18 and 29 years old with type 1 diabetes.

This clone came up a few times. The chain couples TRBV7-2 to TRBJ2-7; D is uncertain. This CDR3 has 13 amino acids. With 3 bases removed from V and 6 bases from J, the gap between germline ends came to 12 bases. From germline, CDR1 is SGHTA and CDR2 FQGNSA. CDR3 nucleotide sequence: TGTGCCAGCAGCTTCTCACAGTTGGGCGAGCAGTACTTC. Translation: CASSFSQLGEQYF.

The V and J genes are TRBV10-2 and TRBJ2-3, with TRBD2 as a possible D gene (6 bases). Germline V gene lookup returns CDR1 WSHSY and CDR2 SAAADI. The V gene lost 6 bases and the J gene lost 1 base, with 17 bases spanning the gap. The CDR3 totals 16 residues. DNA for the CDR3: TGCGCCAGCAGCCGGGACTCTGGGACCGGCACAGATACGCAGTATTTT. It yields the protein CASSRDSGTGTDTQYF.

The chain combines TRBV9 with TRBJ2-1; D is unclear. In germline, CDR1 is SGDLS, CDR2 YYNGEE. The CDR3 sequence is 11 residues long. Trimming stripped 4 bases from V and 6 bases from J, with 5 bases between. CDR3: CASSSSNEQFF. The CDR3 DNA is TGTGCCAGCAGCTCTAGCAATGAGCAGTTCTTC.

This clone was counted a few times. The rearrangement joins TRBV19 to TRBJ2-6, with a possible D match to TRBD1 (5 bases). Germline loops: CDR1 LNHDA, CDR2 SQIVND (reference sequence). This CDR3 has 17 amino acids. V was shortened by 5 bases and J by 0 bases, with 14 bases between the two germline ends. This CDR3 is CASSQGSPRSGANVLTF. The CDR3 DNA is TGTGCCAGTAGTCAGGGTTCCCCCCGCTCTGGGGCCAACGTCCTGACTTTC.

This clone occurred a few times. The J gene is TRBJ1-1, the V gene TRBV30; D is perhaps TRBD1 (5 bases). Trimming took off 0 bases at V and 1 base at J, with 9 bases between the two ends. The CDR3 has 14 amino acids. Per germline, CDR1 GTSNPN and CDR2 SVGIG (reference sequence). CDR3 coding DNA: TGTGCCTGGAGTGTTACAACAGGGAACACTGAAGCTTTCTTT. Amino acid sequence: CAWSVTTGNTEAFF. The entire variable domain, with the rest obtained from reference TRBV30 and TRBJ1-1, is as follows: SQTIHQWPATLVQPVGSPLSLECTVEGTSNPNLYWYRQAAGRGLQLLFYSVGIGQISSEVPQNLSASRPQDRQFILSSKKLLLSDSGFYLCAWSVTTGNTEAFFGQGTRLTVV.